This T cell receptor (beta chain) was found in a study of T cell responses to AZD1222 COVID-19 vaccine. Germline CDR1 is KGHDR and CDR2 is SFDVKD. V shed 9 bases, J shed 3 bases, and the junction held 11 bases outside the gene matches. The CDR3 runs 16 residues. The data were produced by immunoSEQ multiplex PCR, yet TCRdb's version contains in-frame clones alone and is incomplete. The data contain some 130,000 clones, about 87% of them singletons. This chain joins TRBV24-1 and TRBJ1-5; TRBD1 agrees at 9 bases. Here the sequenced sample was peripheral blood, taken on day 0 of AZD1222 vaccination. The receptor comes from an adult in good health. CDR3 region: CATSGGDRVHNQPQHF. For the CDR3, the DNA is TGTGCCACCTCAGGTGGGGACAGGGTCCACAATCAGCCCCAGCATTTT.